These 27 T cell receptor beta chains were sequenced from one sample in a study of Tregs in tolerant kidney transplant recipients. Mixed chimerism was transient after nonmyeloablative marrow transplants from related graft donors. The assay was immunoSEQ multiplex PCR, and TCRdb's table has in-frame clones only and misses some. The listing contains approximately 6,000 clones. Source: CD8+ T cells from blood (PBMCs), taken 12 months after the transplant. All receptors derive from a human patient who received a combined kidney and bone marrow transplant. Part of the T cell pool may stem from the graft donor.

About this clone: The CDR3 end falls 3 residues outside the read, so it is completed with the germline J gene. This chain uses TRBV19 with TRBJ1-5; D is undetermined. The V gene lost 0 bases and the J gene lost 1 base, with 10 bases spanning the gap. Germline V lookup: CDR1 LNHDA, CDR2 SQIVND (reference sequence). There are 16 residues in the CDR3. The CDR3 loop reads CASSIDAGGSNQPQHF. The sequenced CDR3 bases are TGTGCCAGTAGTATAGATGCAGGAGGGAGCAATCAGCCC.

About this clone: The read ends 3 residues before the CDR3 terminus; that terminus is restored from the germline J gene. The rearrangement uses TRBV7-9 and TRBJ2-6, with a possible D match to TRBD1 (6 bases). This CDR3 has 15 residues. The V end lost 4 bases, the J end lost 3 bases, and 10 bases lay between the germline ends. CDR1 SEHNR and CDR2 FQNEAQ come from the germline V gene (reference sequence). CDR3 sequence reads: CASSYQGYGANVLTF. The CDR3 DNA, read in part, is TGTGCCAGCAGCTATCAGGGGTATGGGGCCAACGTC.

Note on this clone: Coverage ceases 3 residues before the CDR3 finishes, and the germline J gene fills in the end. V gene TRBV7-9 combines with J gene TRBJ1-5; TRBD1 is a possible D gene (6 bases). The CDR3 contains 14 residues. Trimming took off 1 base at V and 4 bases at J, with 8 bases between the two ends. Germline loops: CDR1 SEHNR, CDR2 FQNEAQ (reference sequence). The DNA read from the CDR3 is TGTGCCAGCAGCTTAGGGCAGGGGAATCAGCCC. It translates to CASSLGQGNQP. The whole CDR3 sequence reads CASSLGQGNQPQHF.

The part of the CDR3 DNA that was read is TGTGCCAGCACCGGGACAGCCTATGGC. This gives the protein CASTGTAYG. The full CDR3 is CASTGTAYGYTF. V gene TRBV9 combines with J gene TRBJ1-2, with TRBD1 identical over 7 bases. With the read ending 3 residues before the CDR3 end, the germline J gene is used to fill in that end. The CDR3 has 12 amino acids. Germline loops: CDR1 SGDLS, CDR2 YYNGEE. Trimming removed 6 bases from V and 4 bases from J; junction bases left unmatched: 3. Drawing the rest from reference TRBV9 and TRBJ1-2, the complete variable domain is DSGVTQTPKHLITATGQRVTLRCSPRSGDLSVYWYQQSLDQGLQFLIQYYNGEERAKGNILERFSAQQFPDLHSELNLSSLELGDSALYFCASTGTAYGYTFGSGTRLTVV.

CDR3: CASSQPQLSGANVLTF. The part of the CDR3 DNA that was read is TGCGCCAGCAGCCAACCCCAACTCTCTGGGGCCAACGTC. This chain connects TRBV4-1 to TRBJ2-6; D uncertain. Read data end 3 residues before the CDR3 end; the end is taken from the germline J gene. Trimming cost V 2 bases and J 0 bases, with 8 bases left between them. The CDR3 covers 16 residues. Germline V gene data show CDR1 as MGHRA and CDR2 as YSYEKL.

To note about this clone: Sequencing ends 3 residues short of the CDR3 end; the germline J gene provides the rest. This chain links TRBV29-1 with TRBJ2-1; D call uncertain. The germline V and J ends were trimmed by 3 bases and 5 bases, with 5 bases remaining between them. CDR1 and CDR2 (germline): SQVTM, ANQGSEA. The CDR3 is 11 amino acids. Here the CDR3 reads CSVEADNEQFF. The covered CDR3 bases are TGCAGCGTTGAGGCAGACAATGAG.

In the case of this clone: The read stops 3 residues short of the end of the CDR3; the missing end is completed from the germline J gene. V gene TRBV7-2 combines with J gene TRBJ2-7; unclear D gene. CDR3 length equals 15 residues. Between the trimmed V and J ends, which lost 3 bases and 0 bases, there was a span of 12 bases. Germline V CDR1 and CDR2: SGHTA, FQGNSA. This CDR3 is CASSLSSDGSYEQYF. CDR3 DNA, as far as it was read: TGTGCCAGCAGCTTGAGCTCTGATGGCTCCTACGAG. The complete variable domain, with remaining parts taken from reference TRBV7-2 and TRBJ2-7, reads GAGVSQSPSNKVTEKGKDVELRCDPISGHTALYWYRQSLGQGLEFLIYFQGNSAPDKSGLPSDRFSAERTGGSVSTLTIQRTQQEDSAVYLCASSLSSDGSYEQYFGPGTRLTVT.

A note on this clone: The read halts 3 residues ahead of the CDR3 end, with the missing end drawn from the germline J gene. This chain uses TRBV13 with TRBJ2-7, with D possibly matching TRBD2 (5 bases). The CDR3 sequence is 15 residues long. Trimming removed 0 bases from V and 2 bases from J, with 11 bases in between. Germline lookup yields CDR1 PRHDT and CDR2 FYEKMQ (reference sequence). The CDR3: CASSLGASWAYEQYF. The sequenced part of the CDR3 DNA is TGTGCCAGCAGCTTAGGCGCTAGCTGGGCCTACGAG.

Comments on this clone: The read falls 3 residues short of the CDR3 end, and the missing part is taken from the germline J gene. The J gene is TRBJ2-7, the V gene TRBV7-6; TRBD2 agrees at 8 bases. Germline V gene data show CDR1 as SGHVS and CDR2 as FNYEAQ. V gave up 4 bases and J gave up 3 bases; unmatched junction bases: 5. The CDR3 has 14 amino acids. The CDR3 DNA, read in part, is TGTGCCAGCAGCTCTAGCGGGCGGGTCTACGAG. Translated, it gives CASSSSGRVYE. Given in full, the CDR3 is CASSSSGRVYEQYF.

The CDR3 loop is CASSLNRDYGYTF. The part of the CDR3 DNA that was read is TGTGCCAGCAGCTTAAACAGGGACTATGGC. The rearrangement uses TRBV7-2 and TRBJ1-2, with D possibly TRBD1 on 6 matching bases. The read terminates 3 residues ahead of where the CDR3 ends, so the germline J gene completes it. Trimming stripped 2 bases from V and 3 bases from J, with 7 bases between. CDR1 and CDR2 from the germline V gene are SGHTA and FQGNSA. The CDR3 loop spans 13 amino acids. The whole variable domain, filled in from reference TRBV7-2 and TRBJ1-2, reads GAGVSQSPSNKVTEKGKDVELRCDPISGHTALYWYRQSLGQGLEFLIYFQGNSAPDKSGLPSDRFSAERTGGSVSTLTIQRTQQEDSAVYLCASSLNRDYGYTFGSGTRLTVV.

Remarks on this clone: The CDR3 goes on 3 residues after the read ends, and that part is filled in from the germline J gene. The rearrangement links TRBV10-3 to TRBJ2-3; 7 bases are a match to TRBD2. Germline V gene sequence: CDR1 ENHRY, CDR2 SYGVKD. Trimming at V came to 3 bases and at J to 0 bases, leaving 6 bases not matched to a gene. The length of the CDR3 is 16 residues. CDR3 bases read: TGTGCCATCAGTGAACCTCTAGCGGCTAGCACAGATACG. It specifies CAISEPLAASTDT. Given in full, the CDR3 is CAISEPLAASTDTQYF.

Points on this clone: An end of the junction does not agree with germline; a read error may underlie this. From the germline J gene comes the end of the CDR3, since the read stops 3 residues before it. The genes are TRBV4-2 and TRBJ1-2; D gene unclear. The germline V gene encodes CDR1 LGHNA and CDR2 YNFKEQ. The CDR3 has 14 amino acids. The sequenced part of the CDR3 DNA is TGCGCCAGCAGCCCCCTACTCGGGGATAATGGC. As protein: CASSPLLGDNG. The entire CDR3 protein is CASSPLLGDNGYTF.

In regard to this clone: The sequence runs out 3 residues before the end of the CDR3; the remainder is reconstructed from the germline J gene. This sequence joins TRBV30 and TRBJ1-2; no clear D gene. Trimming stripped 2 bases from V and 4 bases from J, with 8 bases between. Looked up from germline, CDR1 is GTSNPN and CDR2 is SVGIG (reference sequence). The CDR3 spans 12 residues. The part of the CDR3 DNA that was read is TGTGCCTGGAGTCACATGGTCTATGGC. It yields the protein CAWSHMVYG. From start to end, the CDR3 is CAWSHMVYGYTF.

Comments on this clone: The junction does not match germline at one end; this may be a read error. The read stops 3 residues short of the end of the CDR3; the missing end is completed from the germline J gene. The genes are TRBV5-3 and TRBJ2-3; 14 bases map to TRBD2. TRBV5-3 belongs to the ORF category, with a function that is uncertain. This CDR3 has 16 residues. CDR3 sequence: CARSSGTSGSFGTQYF. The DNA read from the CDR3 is TGTGCTAGAAGTTCCGGGACTAGCGGGAGTTTCGGTACG.

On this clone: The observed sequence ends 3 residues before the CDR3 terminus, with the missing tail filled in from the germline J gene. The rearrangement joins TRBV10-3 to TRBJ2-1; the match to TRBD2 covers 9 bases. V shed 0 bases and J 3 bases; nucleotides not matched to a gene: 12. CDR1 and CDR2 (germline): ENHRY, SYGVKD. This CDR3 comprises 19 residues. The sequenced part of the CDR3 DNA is TGTGCCATCAGTGAGTCGAGGTCTAGCGGGACTAAGGGCTACAATGAG. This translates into CAISESRSSGTKGYNE. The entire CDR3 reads CAISESRSSGTKGYNEQFF.

Incomplete CDR3 DNA: TGTGCCAGCAGCACGGGACAGGGACCCTACGAG. Translation: CASSTGQGPYE. The full CDR3 is CASSTGQGPYEQYF. The chain carries TRBV5-8 and TRBJ2-7, with 9 bases fitting TRBD1. The read gets to within 3 residues of the CDR3 end, and the germline J gene fills in the rest. Losses at the gene ends were 4 bases for V and 2 bases for J; bases not matched to a gene: 4. This CDR3 has 14 amino acids. CDR1 and CDR2 from the germline V gene are SGHTS and YDEGEE.

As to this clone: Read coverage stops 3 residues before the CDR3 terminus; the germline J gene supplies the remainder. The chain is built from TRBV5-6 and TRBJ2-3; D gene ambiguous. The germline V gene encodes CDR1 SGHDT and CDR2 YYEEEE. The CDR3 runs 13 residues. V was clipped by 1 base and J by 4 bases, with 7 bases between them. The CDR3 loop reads CASSLLPADTQYF. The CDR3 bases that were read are TGTGCCAGCAGCTTGCTTCCCGCAGATACG.

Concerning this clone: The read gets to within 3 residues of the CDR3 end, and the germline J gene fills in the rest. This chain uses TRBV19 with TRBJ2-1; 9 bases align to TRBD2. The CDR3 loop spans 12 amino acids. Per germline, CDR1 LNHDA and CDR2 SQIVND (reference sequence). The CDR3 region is CAATSGYNEQFF. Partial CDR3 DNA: TGTGCAGCGACTAGCGGATACAATGAG.

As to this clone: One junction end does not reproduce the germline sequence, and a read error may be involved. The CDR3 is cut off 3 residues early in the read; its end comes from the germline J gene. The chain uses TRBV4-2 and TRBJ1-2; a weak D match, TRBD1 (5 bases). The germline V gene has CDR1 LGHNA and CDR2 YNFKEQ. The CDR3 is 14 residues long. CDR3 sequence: CASSQDRRGHGYTF. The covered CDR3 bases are TGCGCCAGCAGCCAAGATAGGAGGGGCCACGGC.

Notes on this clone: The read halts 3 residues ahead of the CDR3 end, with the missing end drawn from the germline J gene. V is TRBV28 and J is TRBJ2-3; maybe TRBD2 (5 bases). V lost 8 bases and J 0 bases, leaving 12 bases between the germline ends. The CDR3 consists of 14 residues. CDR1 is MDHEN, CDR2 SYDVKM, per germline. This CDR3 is CASSDWKSTDTQYF. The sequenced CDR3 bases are TGTGCCAGCTCGGACTGGAAGAGCACAGATACG.

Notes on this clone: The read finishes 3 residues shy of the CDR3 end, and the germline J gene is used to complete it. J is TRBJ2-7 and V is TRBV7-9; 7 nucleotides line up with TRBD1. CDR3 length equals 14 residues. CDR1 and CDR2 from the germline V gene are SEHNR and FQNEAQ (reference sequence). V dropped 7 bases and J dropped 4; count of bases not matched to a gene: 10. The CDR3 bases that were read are TGTGCCAGCAAACCCACAGGGGACACATACGAG. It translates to CASKPTGDTYE. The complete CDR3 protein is CASKPTGDTYEQYF.

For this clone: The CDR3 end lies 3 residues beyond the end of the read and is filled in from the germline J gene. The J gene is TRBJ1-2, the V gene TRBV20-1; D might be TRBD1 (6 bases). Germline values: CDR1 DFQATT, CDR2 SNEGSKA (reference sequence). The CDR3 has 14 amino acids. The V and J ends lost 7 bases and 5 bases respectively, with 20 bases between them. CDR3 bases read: TGCAGTGTTCCACCCGGGACACCAAATTATGGC. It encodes CSVPPGTPNYG. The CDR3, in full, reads CSVPPGTPNYGYTF.

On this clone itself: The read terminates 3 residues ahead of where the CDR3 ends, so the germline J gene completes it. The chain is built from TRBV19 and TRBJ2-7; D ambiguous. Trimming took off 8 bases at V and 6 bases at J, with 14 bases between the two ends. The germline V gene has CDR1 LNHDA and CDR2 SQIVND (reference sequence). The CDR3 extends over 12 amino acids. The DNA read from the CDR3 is TGTGCCAGTTCGTCCTCCGGGTTCGAG. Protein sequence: CASSSSGFE. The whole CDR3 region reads CASSSSGFEQYF.

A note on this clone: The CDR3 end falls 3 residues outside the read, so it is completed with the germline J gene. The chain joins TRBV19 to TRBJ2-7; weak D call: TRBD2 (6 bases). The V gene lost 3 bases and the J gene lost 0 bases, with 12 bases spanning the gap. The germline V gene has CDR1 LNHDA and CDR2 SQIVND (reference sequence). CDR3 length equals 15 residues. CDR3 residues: CASSMGQTSSYEQYF. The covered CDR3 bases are TGTGCCAGTAGTATGGGGCAGACTAGCTCCTACGAG.

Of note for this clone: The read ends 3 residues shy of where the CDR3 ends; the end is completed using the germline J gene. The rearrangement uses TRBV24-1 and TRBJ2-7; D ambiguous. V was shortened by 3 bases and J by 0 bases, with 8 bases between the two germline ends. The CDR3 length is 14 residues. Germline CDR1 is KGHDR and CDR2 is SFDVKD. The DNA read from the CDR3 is TGTGCCACCAGTGATGGGCCCAACTCCTACGAG. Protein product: CATSDGPNSYE. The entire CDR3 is CATSDGPNSYEQYF.

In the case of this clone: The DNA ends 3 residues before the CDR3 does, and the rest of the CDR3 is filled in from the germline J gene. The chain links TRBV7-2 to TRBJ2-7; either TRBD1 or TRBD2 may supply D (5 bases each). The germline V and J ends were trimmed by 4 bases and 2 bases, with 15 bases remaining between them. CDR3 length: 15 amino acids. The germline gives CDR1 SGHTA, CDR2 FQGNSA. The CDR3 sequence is CASSSDRGVAYEQYF. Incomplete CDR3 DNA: TGTGCCAGCAGCTCTGATAGGGGAGTTGCCTACGAG.

The CDR3 sequence: CASTGPPQHF. The CDR3 bases that were read are TGTGCCAGTACGGGTCCGCCC. This chain links TRBV19 with TRBJ1-5; D is uncertain. The read terminates 3 residues before the CDR3 end, so the remaining end is supplied by the germline J gene. Looked up from germline, CDR1 is LNHDA and CDR2 is SQIVND (reference sequence). The CDR3 covers 10 residues. Deletions cut 7 bases from V and 9 bases from J, with 7 bases between. The complete variable domain, with remaining parts taken from reference TRBV19 and TRBJ1-5, reads DGGITQSPKYLFRKEGQNVTLSCEQNLNHDAMYWYRQDPGQGLRLIYYSQIVNDFQKGDIAEGYSVSREKKESFPLTVTSAQKNPTAFYLCASTGPPQHFGDGTRLSIL.